The sequence of this TCR beta chain was determined in a study of response to subunit inactivated influenza vaccine. This clonotype has a count of ten or more. The CDR3 extends over 12 amino acids. The trim removed 5 bases at V and 10 bases at J, leaving 2 bases unmatched. TCRdb processed the RT-PCR reads anew with MiXCR; each CDR3 protein has one entry. The sample includes 150,000 to 200,000 distinct CDR3 sequences, 12% seen only once; the top ten take about 29%. The same data also contributed to another study, on T cells expressing NK-cell markers. That publication notes: TCR beta cDNA was made by 5'RACE template switching with UMIs. In a group of several donors, dominant NKG2C+ clonotypes represented about 1.0-7.5% of CD8+ T cells. The CD3+CD56-NKG2C+ fraction was also led by these clonotypes in a few donors.

The specimen comprised CD8+ T cells sorted from PBMCs, sampled less than 13 days after vaccination. The V and J genes are TRBV12-3 or TRBV12-4 and TRBJ2-1; 10 nucleotides line up with TRBD2. The receptor was derived from a man aged 50-60 years who received an inactivated influenza vaccine. The CDR3 region is CASSASGGEQFF. The CDR3 bases are TGTGCCAGCAGTGCTAGCGGGGGAGAGCAGTTCTTC.